This T cell receptor beta chain stems from a study of human T cells and chemical hapten exposure. Study context: Patients, largely female, had alopecia areata, totalis or universalis.

TCRdb redid the calling of the RACE reads with MiXCR, one entry per CDR3 protein. The table lists around 250,000 distinct CDR3 sequences, over 8% of them singletons. Comments on this clonotype: The target antigen is unknown.

Study findings and constraints: Donors had alopecia, so their immune response may differ from healthy people's.

CDR1 is KGHDR and CDR2 is SFDVKD in the germline V gene. V shed 4 bases and J 9 bases; nucleotides not matched to a gene: 10. CDR3 length: 15 residues. Time point denoted: pre-sensitization, week 0. Regarding treatment: therapeutic diphenylcyclopropenone sensitization with weekly scalp DPC. At every patch-test visit, blood was drawn before the patch test was applied. This sample comprised whole blood, obtained in connection with sensitization to the hapten diphenylcyclopropenone (DPC). The rearrangement uses TRBV24-1 and TRBJ1-5, with TRBD1 matching over 8 bases. This TCR was sampled from a woman between 35 and 50 years old with alopecia areata. Some clones in this sample may be carry-over from other donors' samples. In DNA, the CDR3 is TGTGCCACCAGTGACAACAACGGACAGGGTTCGCCCCAGCATTTT. It encodes CATSDNNGQGSPQHF.